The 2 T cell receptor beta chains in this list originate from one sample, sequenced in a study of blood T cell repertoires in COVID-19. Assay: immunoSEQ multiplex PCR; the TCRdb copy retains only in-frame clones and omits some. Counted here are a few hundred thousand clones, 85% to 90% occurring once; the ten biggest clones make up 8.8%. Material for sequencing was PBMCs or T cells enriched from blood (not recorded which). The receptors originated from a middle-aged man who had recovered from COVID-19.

In DNA form, the CDR3 reads TGTGCCAGCAGCTTAACAGCAACTCTAAGCTCCTACGAGCAGTACTTC. Translated, it gives CASSLTATLSSYEQYF. This chain links TRBV11-2 with TRBJ2-7; D unclear. Trimming left V 2 bases short and J 0 bases short, with 14 bases between. This CDR3 contains 16 residues. CDR1 and CDR2 (germline): SGHAT, FQNNGV.

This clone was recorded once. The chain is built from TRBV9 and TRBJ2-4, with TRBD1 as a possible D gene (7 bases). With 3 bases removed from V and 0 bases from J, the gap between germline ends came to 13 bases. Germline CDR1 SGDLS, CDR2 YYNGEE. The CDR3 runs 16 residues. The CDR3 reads CASSGGTELAKNIQYF. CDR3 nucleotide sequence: TGTGCCAGCAGCGGCGGGACAGAGCTAGCCAAAAACATTCAGTACTTC.